This paragraph reports one T cell receptor beta chain. Its antigen is unknown. V lost 1 base and J 2 bases, leaving 10 bases between the germline ends. Germline values: CDR1 SGHTA, CDR2 FQGTGA. CDR3 size: 15 residues. The data derive from a study of T cell responses to AZD1222 COVID-19 vaccine. Points from the study as a whole: Repertoire samples came only from after the peak T cell response. Regions left unmutated in variants are reportedly the target of nearly half of spike-specific TCRs.

Here immunoSEQ multiplex PCR was the method, and the copy in TCRdb shows in-frame clones only, minus some. Of over 150,000 clones in the sample, 85% to 95% were seen once. This chain connects TRBV7-3 to TRBJ2-3; TRBD2 is a possible D gene (6 bases). This sequence was found in an adult who received the AZD1222 COVID-19 vaccine. The sample consisted of peripheral blood, taken 28 days after the second AZD1222 dose. The DNA for the CDR3 is TGTGCCAGCAGCTTAAGCGGGATTTACACAGATACGCAGTATTTT. Translating gives CASSLSGIYTDTQYF.